This note documents a single T cell receptor (beta chain) sequence. The data originate from a study of blood T cell repertoires in COVID-19. The protocol was immunoSEQ multiplex PCR, while the TCRdb copy is restricted to in-frame clones and leaves out a portion. The sample has about 480,000 clones; roughly nine tenths are singletons. V lost 5 bases to trimming and J lost 0 bases, with 10 bases between them. This CDR3 has 15 residues. The germline V gene encodes CDR1 MNHEY and CDR2 SVGAGI. The source is a woman aged 60-70 years who had recovered from COVID-19. The chain is built from TRBV6-5 and TRBJ1-4; TRBD1 might be the D (6 bases). The sequencing sample was made of PBMCs or T cells enriched from blood (not recorded which). The CDR3 region is CASSPDSATNEKLFF. The CDR3 region has the DNA TGTGCCAGCAGTCCGGACAGTGCAACTAATGAAAAACTGTTTTTT.